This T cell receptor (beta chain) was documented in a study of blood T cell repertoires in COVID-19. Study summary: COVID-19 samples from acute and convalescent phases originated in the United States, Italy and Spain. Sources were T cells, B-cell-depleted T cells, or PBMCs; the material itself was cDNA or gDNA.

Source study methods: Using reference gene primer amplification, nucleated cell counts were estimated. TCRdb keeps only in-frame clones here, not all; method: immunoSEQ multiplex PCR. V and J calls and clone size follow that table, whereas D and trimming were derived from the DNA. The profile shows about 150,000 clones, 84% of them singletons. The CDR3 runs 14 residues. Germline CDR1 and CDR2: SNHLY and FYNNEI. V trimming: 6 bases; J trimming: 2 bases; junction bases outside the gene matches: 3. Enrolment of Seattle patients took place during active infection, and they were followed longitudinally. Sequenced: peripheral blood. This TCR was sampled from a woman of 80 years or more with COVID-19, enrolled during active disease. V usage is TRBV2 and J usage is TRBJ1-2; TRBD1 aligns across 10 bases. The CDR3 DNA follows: TGTGCCAGCAGAGGGACAGGGGTAAACTATGGCTACACCTTC. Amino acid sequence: CASRGTGVNYGYTF.